This T cell receptor (beta chain) was documented in a study of brain metastases from non-small cell lung cancer. The table lists this clone with a few counts. Repertoires were generated with immunoSEQ multiplex PCR, while TCRdb's copy carries only in-frame clones and drops some. In the table there are thousands of clones, around 81% of which are singletons. The germline CDR1 and CDR2 sequences are SGHTA and FQGNSA. V dropped 5 bases and J dropped 4 bases, with 9 bases sitting between them. The CDR3 covers 12 residues. This sequence originates from a donor older than 35 with non-small cell lung cancer. Sample: primary lung tumor tissue. This sequence joins TRBV7-2 and TRBJ2-7; D is uncertain. The CDR3 region has the DNA TGTGCCAGCAGCGTGTCTAGTTACGAGCAGTACTTC. Its translation is CASSVSSYEQYF. The whole variable domain, remainder taken from reference TRBV7-2 and TRBJ2-7, is GAGVSQSPSNKVTEKGKDVELRCDPISGHTALYWYRQSLGQGLEFLIYFQGNSAPDKSGLPSDRFSAERTGGSVSTLTIQRTQQEDSAVYLCASSVSSYEQYFGPGTRLTVT.